The clone carrying this T cell receptor beta chain has a count of ten or more. Antigen: not known. The CDR3 has 17 residues. Trimming shortened V by 0 bases and J by 0 bases, and 14 bases separated the two germline ends. Germline loops: CDR1 MNHEY, CDR2 SVGAGI. RNA transcripts served as the template for amplifying TCR beta CDR3 regions. Carried out on the TCR CDR3, a first-round RT-PCR used the HTBI primer set. Via MiXCR, TCRdb re-called the multiplex PCR reads, giving one row per CDR3 protein. The data contain about 180,000 distinct CDR3 sequences, around 15% of them singletons. This specimen belongs to a study of T cells in Graves' hyperthyroidism and ophthalmopathy. Findings of the study overall: Expanded thyroid clonotypes (above 0.001) were mostly also found in blood.

Material: blood. This clonotype originated in a woman aged 45 to 65 with Graves' hyperthyroidism. The chain combines TRBV6-5 with TRBJ2-5; D is ambiguous. The CDR3, as DNA: TGTGCCAGCAGTTACTCGAACGGGCGCGGAGACCAAGAGACCCAGTACTTC. Its protein product is CASSYSNGRGDQETQYF.